This TCR beta chain was documented in a study of T cell changes during pregnancy in multiple sclerosis. Data came from immunoSEQ multiplex PCR; TCRdb stores just in-frame clones and leaves some out. The data contain 20,000 to 30,000 clones, under 95% of them seen just once; the ten biggest clones take up 9.4%. CDR1 is LNHDA and CDR2 is SQIVND in the germline V gene (reference sequence). The ends were cut back, 8 bases at V and 6 bases at J, with 13 bases in the middle. The CDR3 is made up of 12 amino acids. The specimen was CD8+ T cells from peripheral blood mononuclear cells, collected in the third trimester of pregnancy. The sequence derives from a female donor in good health, enrolled as a control in a pregnancy study. The chain carries TRBV19 and TRBJ1-2; a possible D gene is TRBD1 (5 bases). CDR3 region: CASSGGVHGYTF. CDR3 nucleotide sequence: TGTGCCAGTTCGGGGGGGGTCCATGGCTACACCTTC.